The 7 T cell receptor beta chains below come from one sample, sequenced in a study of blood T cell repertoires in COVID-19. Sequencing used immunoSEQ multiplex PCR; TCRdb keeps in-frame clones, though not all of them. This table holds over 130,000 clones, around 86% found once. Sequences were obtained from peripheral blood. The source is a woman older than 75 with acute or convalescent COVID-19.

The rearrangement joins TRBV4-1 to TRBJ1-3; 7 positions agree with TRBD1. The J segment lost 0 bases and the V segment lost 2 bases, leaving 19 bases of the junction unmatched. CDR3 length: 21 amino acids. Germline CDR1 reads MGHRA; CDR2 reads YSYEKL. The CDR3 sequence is CASSQPWTGQSRHYSGNTIYF. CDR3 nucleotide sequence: TGCGCCAGCAGCCAACCGTGGACAGGTCAATCCAGACACTACTCTGGAAACACCATATATTTT.

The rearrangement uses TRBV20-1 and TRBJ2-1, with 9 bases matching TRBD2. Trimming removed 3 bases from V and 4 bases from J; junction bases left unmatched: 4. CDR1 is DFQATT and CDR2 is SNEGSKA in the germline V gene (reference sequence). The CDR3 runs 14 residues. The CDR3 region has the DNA TGCAGTGCTAGTCGGACTAGCGTGTACAATGAGCAGTTCTTC. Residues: CSASRTSVYNEQFF.

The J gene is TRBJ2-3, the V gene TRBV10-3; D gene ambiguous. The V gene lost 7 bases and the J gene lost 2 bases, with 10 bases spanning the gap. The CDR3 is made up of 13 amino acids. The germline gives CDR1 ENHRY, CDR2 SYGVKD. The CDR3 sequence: CAITEQYTDTQYF. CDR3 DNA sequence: TGTGCCATCACGGAACAGTACACAGATACGCAGTATTTT.

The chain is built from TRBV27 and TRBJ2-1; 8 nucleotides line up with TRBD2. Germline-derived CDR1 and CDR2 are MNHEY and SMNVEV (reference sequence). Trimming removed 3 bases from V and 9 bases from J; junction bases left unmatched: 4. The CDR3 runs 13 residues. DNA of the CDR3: TGTGCCAGCAGTTTGTTGACTAGCGTTGAGCAGTTCTTC. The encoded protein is CASSLLTSVEQFF.

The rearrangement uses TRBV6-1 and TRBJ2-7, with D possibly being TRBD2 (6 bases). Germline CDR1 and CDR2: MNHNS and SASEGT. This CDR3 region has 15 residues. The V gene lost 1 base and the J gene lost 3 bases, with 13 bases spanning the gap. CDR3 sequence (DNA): TGTGCCAGCAGTGAAGTGAGCGGGTTAAACTACGAGCAGTACTTC. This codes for CASSEVSGLNYEQYF.

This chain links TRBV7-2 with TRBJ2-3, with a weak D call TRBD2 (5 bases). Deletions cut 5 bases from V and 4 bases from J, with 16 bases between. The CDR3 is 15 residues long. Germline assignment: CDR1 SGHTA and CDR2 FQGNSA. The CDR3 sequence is CASSLEPWGADTQYF. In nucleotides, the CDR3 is TGTGCCAGCAGCCTAGAACCCTGGGGAGCAGATACGCAGTATTTT.

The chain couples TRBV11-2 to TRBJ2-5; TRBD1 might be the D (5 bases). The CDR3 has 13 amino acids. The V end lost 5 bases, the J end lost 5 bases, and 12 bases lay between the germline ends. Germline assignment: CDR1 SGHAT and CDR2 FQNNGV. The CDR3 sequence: CASSVRAMETQYF. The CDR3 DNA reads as TGTGCCAGCAGCGTCAGGGCTATGGAGACCCAGTACTTC. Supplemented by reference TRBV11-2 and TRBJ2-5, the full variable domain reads EAGVAQSPRYKIIEKRQSVAFWCNPISGHATLYWYQQILGQGPKLLIQFQNNGVVDDSQLPKDRFSAERLKGVDSTLKIQPAKLEDSAVYLCASSVRAMETQYFGPGTRLLVL.